This TCR beta chain was sequenced during a study of OX40 agonist ivuxolimab in advanced cancers. For context, the study as a whole: Ivuxolimab was an agonistic, fully human IgG2 monoclonal antibody directed against OX40 (CD134), a costimulatory receptor. Intravenous ivuxolimab was administered to patients every 2 weeks at six dose levels: 0.01, 0.1, 0.3, 1.5, 3 and 10 mg/kg. Of the approximately 54 patients in dose escalation, some 19 had hepatocellular carcinoma, roughly 15 had melanoma, 9 had renal cell carcinoma and 9 had head and neck cancer. The dose-escalation cohort was 82.7% male with a mean age of roughly 60 years, ranging from roughly 23 to 79. Prior anti-PD-1, anti-PD-L1 or anti-CTLA-4 therapy was permitted, and approximately 40% of dose-escalation patients had received checkpoint inhibitors. Three dose-escalation patients achieved partial responses, one with hepatocellular carcinoma and two with cutaneous melanoma. Peripheral TCRbeta sequencing aimed to test whether ivuxolimab altered TCR sequence diversity and caused clonal T-cell expansion. The paper reports the monotherapy dose-escalation portion (N of about 47 patients) of the phase I ivuxolimab trial.

Overall results and qualifications from the work: At doses from 0.1 to 3.0 mg/kg, clonal expansion was seen in both CD4+ and CD8+ blood T cells between baseline and week 6. After ivuxolimab, CD8+ T cells had more expanded clones than CD4+ T cells on average. Partial responders in the 0.1-3.0 mg/kg groups had among the lowest normalized peripheral clonal expansion, especially among CD8+ T cells. Low levels of normalized T-cell clonal expansion were also seen in some patients who did not respond. Which antigens the clonally expanded peripheral T cells were specific for was not determined.

To sequence the TCRbeta CDR3 region, genomic DNA was isolated from the sorted cells. TCRbeta CDR3 regions were sequenced using the immunoSEQ Assay. TCRdb mirrors the immuneACCESS table, restricted to in-frame sequences. Some clones are absent from its copies; in checked studies, under half trace to an unresolved V gene, and the reason for the others is unknown. Recorded for this sample are under 100,000 clones; about four fifths of them occurred a single time. The ten largest clones take up roughly 0.48% of the sample. The trial excluded patients who had a history of autoimmune disease or were on systemic immunosuppression. In every dose cohort, peripheral blood was drawn for TCR sequencing at baseline, cycle 4 day 1, and cycle 7 day 1. Samples came from an open-label, multicenter, first-in-human phase I dose-escalation trial of ivuxolimab. Adults with locally advanced or metastatic head and neck squamous cell, hepatocellular, melanoma or renal cell carcinoma were enrolled in the trial. CD4+ and CD8+ T cells were sorted separately from peripheral blood before TCR sequencing.

As regards this clone: Its antigen specificity is not known. No base quality values were provided; no much bigger clone lies one nucleotide off.

CDR1 and CDR2 are read off the germline V gene as LGHNA and YSLEER. V and J are trimmed by 2 bases and 0 bases, and the gene matches miss 11 bases of the junction. The CDR3 measures 18 amino acids from cysteine to phenylalanine. The retained sequence is limited to the CDR3, 54 bases, with the frame set at the first base. Here the chain combines TRBV4-3 and TRBJ2-3; TRBD2 agrees with 7 junctional bases. This material consisted of CD4+ or CD8+ T cells sorted from blood, taken in a trial of the OX40 agonist ivuxolimab. This clonotype was obtained from an adult with an advanced solid tumor such as melanoma, head and neck, liver or kidney cancer. The DNA reads TGCGCCAGCAGCCAAAAGATTGGGGGGGGTTTTAGCACAGATACGCAGTATTTT. Its protein is CASSQKIGGGFSTDTQYF.